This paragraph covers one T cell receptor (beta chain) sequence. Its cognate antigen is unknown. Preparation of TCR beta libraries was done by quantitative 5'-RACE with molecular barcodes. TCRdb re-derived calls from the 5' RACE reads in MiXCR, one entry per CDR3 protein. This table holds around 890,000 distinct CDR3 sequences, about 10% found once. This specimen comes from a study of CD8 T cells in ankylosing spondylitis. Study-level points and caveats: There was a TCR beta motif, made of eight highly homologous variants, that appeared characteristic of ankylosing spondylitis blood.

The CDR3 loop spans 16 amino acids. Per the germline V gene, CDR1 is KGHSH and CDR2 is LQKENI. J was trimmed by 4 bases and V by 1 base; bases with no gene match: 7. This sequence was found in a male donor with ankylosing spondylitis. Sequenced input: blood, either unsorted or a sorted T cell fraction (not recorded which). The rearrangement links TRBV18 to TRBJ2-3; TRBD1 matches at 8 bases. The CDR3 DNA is TGTGCCAGCTCACCACTGATAGGACAGGGACCAGATACGCAGTATTTT. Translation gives CASSPLIGQGPDTQYF.